Listed here are 21 T cell receptor beta chains from one sample, sequenced in a study of cytomegalovirus exposure and HLA in healthy donors. Primers: 60 Vbeta forward and 13 Jbeta reverse. TCRdb's copy holds only in-frame clones and misses some; the assay was immunoSEQ multiplex PCR. The sample gives 200,000 to 250,000 clones, 82% of which show up once; 2.5% to 3% is in the top ten. The sequencing input was PBMCs. These receptors all come from a woman aged 40-49 years in good health and CMV-seronegative.

V and J are TRBV5-1 and TRBJ2-1; 8 nucleotides line up with TRBD2. CDR1 is SGHRS, CDR2 YFSETQ, per germline. The V segment lost 0 bases and the J segment 7 bases; nucleotides outside the gene matches: 9. This CDR3 spans 16 amino acids. The CDR3 region has the DNA TGCGCCAGCAGCTTGGTACAGAGCGGGAGAGGGAATGAGCAGTTCTTC. It is translated as CASSLVQSGRGNEQFF.

The chain employs TRBV29-1 and TRBJ2-1; no clear D gene. Germline CDR1 is SQVTM and CDR2 is ANQGSEA. This CDR3 contains 12 residues. Trimming took off 0 bases at V and 6 bases at J, with 6 bases between the two ends. The CDR3 spells CSVEDGLNEQFF. The CDR3 DNA is TGCAGCGTTGAAGATGGCCTCAATGAGCAGTTCTTC.

V and J are TRBV4-2 and TRBJ2-5; the match to TRBD2 covers 9 bases. The DNA end favors TRBJ2-7, so the J call may be wrong. Germline V CDR1 and CDR2: LGHNA, YNFKEQ. This CDR3 comprises 16 residues. The CDR3 sequence: CASSGLGTSLPYEQYF. CDR3 bases: TGTGCCAGCAGCGGGCTTGGGACTAGCTTGCCCTACGAGCAGTACTTC.

The chain joins TRBV19 to TRBJ1-2; possible D gene TRBD1, 5 bases. The CDR3 contains 18 residues. In germline, CDR1 is LNHDA, CDR2 SQIVND (reference sequence). Trimming removed 3 bases at V and 1 base at J, with 21 bases between. CDR3 bases: TGTGCCAGTAGTATTTTCTCGACAGATGGCCCAATTAACTATGGCTACACCTTC. It yields the protein CASSIFSTDGPINYGYTF.

This clone appeared a few times. The rearrangement uses TRBV29-1 and TRBJ2-6; D uncertain. V lost 7 bases, J lost 2 bases, and 9 bases lay in between. This CDR3 spans 13 amino acids. CDR1 and CDR2 from the germline V gene are SQVTM and ANQGSEA. DNA for the CDR3: TGCAGCGCCTGGCTTGCTGGGGCCAACGTCCTGACTTTC. It is translated as CSAWLAGANVLTF.

The chain is built from TRBV19 and TRBJ2-7, with D perhaps TRBD2 (6 bases). This CDR3 region has 12 residues. The germline V gene encodes CDR1 LNHDA and CDR2 SQIVND (reference sequence). The V gene lost 3 bases and the J gene lost 5 bases, with 8 bases spanning the gap. The CDR3 protein is CASSIWGDEQYF. The CDR3 nucleotides read TGTGCCAGTAGTATTTGGGGGGACGAGCAGTACTTC. Filled out from reference TRBV19 and TRBJ2-7, the complete variable domain reads DGGITQSPKYLFRKEGQNVTLSCEQNLNHDAMYWYRQDPGQGLRLIYYSQIVNDFQKGDIAEGYSVSREKKESFPLTVTSAQKNPTAFYLCASSIWGDEQYFGPGTRLTVT.

The chain combines TRBV10-2 with TRBJ1-1; D is unresolved. Germline loops: CDR1 WSHSY, CDR2 SAAADI. This CDR3 region has 14 residues. V shed 6 bases and J shed 5 bases, with 16 bases lying between them. CDR3 loop: CASRAVYGLTEAFF. In DNA form, the CDR3 reads TGCGCCAGCAGGGCGGTTTACGGTCTTACTGAAGCTTTCTTT.

CDR3 nucleotides: TGTGCCGCGAGCGGCGGGACAGGGTATGTGGGGATGAACACTGAAGCTTTCTTT. Translating it yields CAASGGTGYVGMNTEAFF. The V and J genes are TRBV19 and TRBJ1-1; 9 nucleotides line up with TRBD1. The CDR3 runs to 18 residues. Looked up from germline, CDR1 is LNHDA and CDR2 is SQIVND (reference sequence). Unmatched junction bases numbered 19, after V lost 11 bases and J lost 0 bases.

CDR3: CASSLRTGLSSGANVLTF. CDR3 in DNA: TGTGCCAGCAGCTTAAGGACAGGCCTAAGCTCTGGGGCCAACGTCCTGACTTTC. This rearrangement joins TRBV11-2 to TRBJ2-6; 7 bases match TRBD1. The CDR3 consists of 18 residues. With 2 bases clipped from V and 0 bases from J, the junction kept 7 bases outside the gene matches. Per the germline V gene, CDR1 is SGHAT and CDR2 is FQNNGV.

This chain connects TRBV11-3 to TRBJ2-7, with unresolved D. The CDR3 totals 13 residues. Deletions cut 4 bases from V and 5 bases from J, with 12 bases between. CDR1 is SGHNT, CDR2 YENEEA, per germline. CDR3 in amino acids: CASSWSGGDEQYF. CDR3 in DNA: TGTGCCAGCAGCTGGTCCGGTGGAGACGAGCAGTACTTC.

The J gene is TRBJ2-3, the V gene TRBV27; D is uncertain. The V end was cut by 2 bases, the J end by 1 base, with 4 bases between. The CDR3 is 13 residues long. Per germline, CDR1 MNHEY and CDR2 SMNVEV (reference sequence). The CDR3 DNA sequence: TGTGCCAGCAGTTTACGCGGCACAGATACGCAGTATTTT. This codes for CASSLRGTDTQYF.

This rearrangement joins TRBV29-1 to TRBJ1-2, with a possible D match to TRBD1 (5 bases). Germline V gene data show CDR1 as SQVTM and CDR2 as ANQGSEA. There are 11 residues in the CDR3. Trimming took off 2 bases at V and 7 bases at J, with 8 bases between the two ends. Written as DNA, the CDR3 is TGCAGCGTTGAACCAGGGTTTGGCTACACCTTC. Encoded protein: CSVEPGFGYTF.

The chain recombines TRBV29-1 with TRBJ1-5, with 8 positions matching TRBD1. After removal of 6 bases from V and 0 bases from J, the junction contained 7 bases not matched to a gene. Germline lookup yields CDR1 SQVTM and CDR2 ANQGSEA. The CDR3 is 15 residues long. The CDR3 protein is CSVLQGGHSNQPQHF. The CDR3 DNA follows: TGCAGCGTGTTACAGGGGGGGCATAGCAATCAGCCCCAGCATTTT.

This clone was counted once. The gene calls are TRBV7-6 and TRBJ2-1; TRBD2 matches 9 bases. V lost 8 bases, J lost 2 bases, and 10 bases stayed unmatched. Germline CDR1 is SGHVS and CDR2 is FNYEAQ. The CDR3 covers 16 residues. The CDR3 protein is CASGTVRGRAYNEQFF. In nucleotides, the CDR3 is TGTGCCAGCGGGACAGTGCGCGGGAGGGCCTACAATGAGCAGTTCTTC.

The chain uses TRBV5-1 and TRBJ1-1; no firm D call. The CDR3 runs to 13 residues. The V gene lost 1 base and the J gene lost 8 bases, with 12 bases spanning the gap. Germline V lookup: CDR1 SGHRS, CDR2 YFSETQ. The CDR3 loop reads CASSLMFGREAFF. CDR3 in DNA: TGCGCCAGCAGCTTGATGTTTGGCAGGGAAGCTTTCTTT. The entire variable domain, with the rest obtained from reference TRBV5-1 and TRBJ1-1, is as follows: KAGVTQTPRYLIKTRGQQVTLSCSPISGHRSVSWYQQTPGQGLQFLFEYFSETQRNKGNFPGRFSGRQFSNSRSEMNVSTLELGDSALYLCASSLMFGREAFFGQGTRLTVV.

The genes are TRBV30 and TRBJ2-5; D might be TRBD1 (5 bases). The DNA end lines up better with TRBJ2-7; the J call may be wrong. This CDR3 contains 16 residues. Germline V gene sequence: CDR1 GTSNPN, CDR2 SVGIG (reference sequence). Written as DNA, the CDR3 is TGTGCCTGGAGGAGACAGCAAGGTCTGGTCTCCTACGAGCAGTACTTC. Its protein product is CAWRRQQGLVSYEQYF.

The V call is TRBV7-8, the J call TRBJ2-5, with 9 bases lining up with TRBD2. The CDR3 is 17 residues long. The V gene's germline CDR1 is SGHVS and CDR2 FQNEAQ. V lost 8 bases, J lost 3 bases, and 16 bases stayed unmatched. The CDR3 here is CASRPLRVSGRKETQYF. The CDR3 nucleotides are TGTGCCAGCCGACCCCTCCGGGTTAGCGGGAGAAAAGAGACCCAGTACTTC.

V is TRBV7-2 and J is TRBJ2-5; D not certain. This CDR3 comprises 13 residues. From germline, CDR1 is SGHTA and CDR2 FQGNSA. Trimming took 1 base from V and 5 from J, leaving 8 bases between them. The CDR3 protein is CASSLVASETQYF. The DNA of the CDR3 is TGTGCCAGCAGCTTAGTGGCAAGTGAGACCCAGTACTTC.

This clone came up once. The chain recombines TRBV9 with TRBJ2-5, with TRBD2 matching over 9 bases. The CDR3 covers 18 residues. Germline V lookup: CDR1 SGDLS, CDR2 YYNGEE. J gave up 1 base and V 3 bases, and 13 bases lay outside the gene matches. CDR3 DNA sequence: TGTGCCAGCAGCGGCCGGGGACTAGCTCCCCTATCCCAAGAGACCCAGTACTTC. Translation gives CASSGRGLAPLSQETQYF.

The V call is TRBV6-6, the J call TRBJ1-1, with 7 bases matching TRBD1. Germline V gene sequence: CDR1 MNHNY, CDR2 SVGAGI (reference sequence). The CDR3 runs to 15 residues. V dropped 7 bases and J dropped 0; count of bases not matched to a gene: 8. CDR3 sequence reads: CASTREGTVNTEAFF. DNA of the CDR3: TGTGCCAGCACCAGAGAAGGGACAGTGAACACTGAAGCTTTCTTT.

This clone has more than one count but fewer than ten. The V gene is TRBV7-9, the J gene TRBJ2-5, with unresolved D. The J call may be mistaken, given a closer DNA end match to TRBJ2-7. Germline-derived CDR1 and CDR2 are SEHNR and FQNEAQ (reference sequence). The CDR3 has 15 residues. CDR3 nucleotides: TGTGCCAGCAGCCCTGCGGTTTCTAATCCCTACGAGCAGTACTTC. As protein: CASSPAVSNPYEQYF.